The 10 T cell receptor beta chains reported below all come from one sample, sequenced in a study of OX40 agonist ivuxolimab in advanced cancers. Libraries were prepared through the immunoSEQ multiplex PCR assay. The source is immuneACCESS, and TCRdb retained only in-frame sequences with V and J called. Part of the clones is not carried over; for the studies checked, unresolved V genes explain less than half of this, and the remainder is unexplained. This sample gives around 49,000 clones in total; over 60% of them show up just once. The top ten hold over 6.5% of the sample. Specimen: CD4+ or CD8+ T cells sorted from blood, collected in a trial of the OX40 agonist ivuxolimab. The receptor source for this set is an adult with an advanced solid tumor such as melanoma, head and neck, liver or kidney cancer.

V and J are TRBV2 and TRBJ2-1; 7 bases agree with TRBD2. CDR3 size: 13 residues. Germline V gene sequence: CDR1 SNHLY, CDR2 FYNNEI. The V gene end was trimmed by 6 bases and the J gene end by 5 bases; junction bases not matched to a gene: 4. CDR3 nucleotide sequence: TGTGCCAGCAGCCGGGACTATAACAATGAGCAGTTCTTC. Protein sequence: CASSRDYNNEQFF. Complete variable domain (other parts from reference TRBV2 and TRBJ2-1): EPEVTQTPSHQVTQMGQEVILRCVPISNHLYFYWYRQILGQKVEFLVSFYNNEISEKSEIFDDQFSVERPDGSNFTLKIRSTKLEDSAMYFCASSRDYNNEQFFGPGTRLTVL.

The rearrangement uses TRBV30 and TRBJ1-5, with D uncertain. The CDR3 spans 12 residues. Germline loops: CDR1 GTSNPN, CDR2 SVGIG (reference sequence). V dropped 3 bases and J dropped 6 bases, with 9 bases sitting between them. CDR3 nucleotides: TGTGCCTGGAGCCGAACCTCTCAGCCCCAGCATTTT. Residues: CAWSRTSQPQHF.

The CDR3 reads CASSLRLAGAHEQYF. The CDR3 bases are TGCGCCAGCAGCTTGAGGCTAGCGGGAGCCCACGAGCAGTACTTC. The chain employs TRBV5-1 and TRBJ2-7; 10 positions agree with TRBD2. Looked up from germline, CDR1 is SGHRS and CDR2 is YFSETQ. Trimming cost V 1 base and J 5 bases; bases outside gene matches: 6. This CDR3 is 15 amino acids long.

CDR3 sequence (DNA): TGTGCCAGCAGCTTAGTTGCTACGGGCCCCTACAATGAGCAGTTCTTC. This codes for CASSLVATGPYNEQFF. This chain uses TRBV7-2 with TRBJ2-1; no firm D call. Germline CDR1 and CDR2: SGHTA and FQGNSA. CDR3 size: 16 residues. The ends were cut back, 1 base at V and 2 bases at J, with 12 bases in the middle. The variable domain in full, with the rest retrieved from reference TRBV7-2 and TRBJ2-1, is GAGVSQSPSNKVTEKGKDVELRCDPISGHTALYWYRQSLGQGLEFLIYFQGNSAPDKSGLPSDRFSAERTGGSVSTLTIQRTQQEDSAVYLCASSLVATGPYNEQFFGPGTRLTVL.

The chain recombines TRBV11-2 with TRBJ2-7; D not resolved. CDR3 length: 14 residues. Between the trimmed V and J ends, which lost 3 bases and 1 base, there was a span of 10 bases. Germline loops: CDR1 SGHAT, CDR2 FQNNGV. CDR3 in DNA: TGTGCCAGCAGCTTGAGACCTAGTTCCTACGAGCAGTACTTC. This encodes CASSLRPSSYEQYF.

V usage is TRBV15 and J usage is TRBJ1-5; D remains ambiguous. Trimming shortened V by 0 bases and J by 2 bases, and 8 bases separated the two germline ends. Germline CDR1 LNHNV, CDR2 YYDKDF (reference sequence). The length of the CDR3 is 15 residues. CDR3 residues: CATSRDRHRNQPQHF. The CDR3 DNA reads as TGTGCCACCAGCAGAGATAGACATCGCAATCAGCCCCAGCATTTT.

Sample share makes this clone medium-sized. The CDR3 bases are TGTGCCAGCAGAAAGCGGGTCGAGGATGAGCAGTTCTTC. Protein sequence: CASRKRVEDEQFF. This chain links TRBV6-1 with TRBJ2-1; possibly TRBD2 for D (6 bases). V was cut by 6 bases and J by 8 bases, with 14 bases left in between. Germline CDR1 and CDR2: MNHNS and SASEGT. The CDR3 covers 13 residues.

This clone was counted only a few times. The chain links TRBV10-3 to TRBJ2-1, with TRBD1 matching 9 bases. Looked up from germline, CDR1 is ENHRY and CDR2 is SYGVKD. The junction had 20 bases not matched to a gene; V was cut back by 6 bases and J by 5 bases. This CDR3 is 19 amino acids long. For the CDR3, the DNA is TGTGCCATCAGGGGGTCCCCATGGGGGACAGGGAAAAAGGACAATGAGCAGTTCTTC. Its protein is CAIRGSPWGTGKKDNEQFF.

In DNA form, the CDR3 reads TGTGCCAGTAGTTCCCGAAATGAGCAGTTCTTC. Encoded protein: CASSSRNEQFF. V and J are TRBV19 and TRBJ2-1; D unresolved. The V and J ends lost 5 bases and 7 bases respectively, with 6 bases between them. From germline, CDR1 is LNHDA and CDR2 SQIVND (reference sequence). This CDR3 comprises 11 residues.

The chain couples TRBV2 to TRBJ2-7; D is undetermined. Germline values: CDR1 SNHLY, CDR2 FYNNEI. V was cut by 7 bases and J by 4 bases, with 8 bases left in between. The CDR3 consists of 11 residues. CDR3 sequence: CASTYEYEQYF. The CDR3 DNA reads as TGTGCCAGCACCTATGAATACGAGCAGTACTTC.